This T cell receptor (beta chain) emerged from a study of control samples from healthy donors and cancer patients. V was pared by 5 bases and J by 5 bases, with 24 bases between. Germline V gene data show CDR1 as MDHEN and CDR2 as SYDVKM. The CDR3 has 17 amino acids. Method: immunoSEQ multiplex PCR; TCRdb's copy keeps in-frame clones and lacks some. The top ten hold more than 5% of the sample, which has roughly 73,000 clones, 92% seen once. The chain carries TRBV28 and TRBJ2-5, with D tentatively TRBD2 (6 bases). The clonotype originates from a woman aged 55-69 years in good health. The sample consisted of blood. For the CDR3, the DNA is TGTGCCAGCAGTCCCGGGACTTTAAGAGGGTCTGGGGAGACCCAGTACTTC. Translation: CASSPGTLRGSGETQYF.